The rows below give T cell receptor beta chains drawn from one sample of a study of blood T cell repertoires in COVID-19. Profiling relied on immunoSEQ multiplex PCR, and the TCRdb table lists in-frame clones only, not all of them. Of more than 100,000 clones listed, roughly 88% are singletons. Specimen: peripheral blood. Receptors were obtained from a man aged 65 to 85 with active COVID-19. The conserved cysteine and the conserved F or W are not part of the CDR3 here. The order of the fields is V gene, J gene, CDR3 protein.

V gene: TRBV3-1/TRBV3-2; J gene: TRBJ1-3; CDR3 protein: ASSRHRESSGNTIY
V gene: TRBV2; J gene: TRBJ1-4; CDR3 protein: ASSDRAATNEKLF
V gene: TRBV29-1; J gene: TRBJ1-2; CDR3 protein: SVVQGGDGYT
V gene: TRBV3-1/TRBV3-2; J gene: TRBJ2-3; CDR3 protein: ASSPGTSGTDTQY
V gene: TRBV7-9; J gene: TRBJ2-7; CDR3 protein: ASSLYGLEEDQY
V gene: TRBV28; J gene: TRBJ2-1; CDR3 protein: ASSATSGRYKENEQF
V gene: TRBV21-1; J gene: TRBJ2-5; CDR3 protein: ASSKRRLQETQY
V gene: TRBV5-1; J gene: TRBJ2-1; CDR3 protein: ASSVTGTSYNEQF
V gene: TRBV5-8; J gene: TRBJ1-2; CDR3 protein: ASSSAGEDGYT
V gene: TRBV7-3; J gene: TRBJ2-5; CDR3 protein: ASSLGSGPQLETQY
V gene: TRBV18; J gene: TRBJ2-5; CDR3 protein: ASSPGQGETQY
V gene: TRBV24-1; J gene: TRBJ2-1; CDR3 protein: ATSVSARGREGEQF
V gene: TRBV28; J gene: TRBJ1-2; CDR3 protein: ALEGQNYGYT
V gene: TRBV28; J gene: TRBJ2-7; CDR3 protein: ASSFQGKVHEQY
V gene: TRBV29-1; J gene: TRBJ2-1; CDR3 protein: SVPKWIPGFQRTYNEQF
V gene: TRBV19; J gene: TRBJ2-7; CDR3 protein: ASSEDFGGSYEQY
V gene: TRBV10-3; J gene: TRBJ2-5; CDR3 protein: AISESVAGDETQY